Listed below are T cell receptor beta chains from one sample, sequenced in a study of cytomegalovirus exposure and HLA in healthy donors. Assay used: immunoSEQ multiplex PCR; TCRdb lists only in-frame clones, some missing. Of some 140,000 clones listed, roughly 80% are singletons. What was sequenced was PBMCs. These receptors were obtained from a man aged 30-40 years in good health and CMV-seronegative. CDR3s include the opening cysteine and the closing phenylalanine or tryptophan. Each record gives: V gene, CDR3 protein.

V gene: TRBV28
CDR3 protein: CASTLTLTETQYF

V gene: TRBV5-1
CDR3 protein: CASSYSGTGISETQYF

V gene: TRBV25-1
CDR3 protein: CASTQGPDSYEQYF

V gene: TRBV2
CDR3 protein: CASSVQTDTQYF

V gene: TRBV2
CDR3 protein: CASNGLAGEDEQFF

V gene: TRBV6-5
CDR3 protein: CASSYSITPQRRRAFF

V gene: TRBV10-3
CDR3 protein: CAISEGLAVLDTQYF

V gene: TRBV4-1
CDR3 protein: CASSQDEGAGANVLTF

V gene: TRBV7-8
CDR3 protein: CASRVSAGSGNTIYF

V gene: TRBV5-1
CDR3 protein: CASSVGTSGSLTGELFF

V gene: TRBV7-8
CDR3 protein: CASRLGGGHNTDTQYF

V gene: TRBV2
CDR3 protein: CASSAQGSITDTQYF

V gene: TRBV10-1
CDR3 protein: CASSAAGTSGRGEQFF

V gene: TRBV28
CDR3 protein: CASREGYEQYF

V gene: TRBV20-1
CDR3 protein: CSAMASNEQFF

V gene: TRBV9
CDR3 protein: CASSVGEGGLSAFF

V gene: TRBV5-1
CDR3 protein: CASSGQGNYGYTF

V gene: TRBV5-1
CDR3 protein: CASAFLAGNTYEQYF

V gene: TRBV19
CDR3 protein: CASTSRDRGAPGELFF

V gene: TRBV29-1
CDR3 protein: CSACQGQVMDNEQFF

V gene: TRBV11-3
CDR3 protein: CASSFGLAGGYGELFF

V gene: TRBV6-5
CDR3 protein: CASSYTGQGNNEQFF

V gene: TRBV18
CDR3 protein: CASSPRTSSYEQYF

V gene: TRBV6-5
CDR3 protein: CASSPAGEEYYEQYF

V gene: TRBV28
CDR3 protein: CASIPGQGPEAFF

V gene: TRBV10-3
CDR3 protein: CAISRGGSNTGELFF

V gene: TRBV9
CDR3 protein: CASSPQGESTDTQYF

V gene: TRBV5-4
CDR3 protein: CASSWGRRDNEQFF

V gene: TRBV11-2
CDR3 protein: CASSLDDFGFQETQYF

V gene: TRBV5-1
CDR3 protein: CASSSGRAVGEKLFF

V gene: TRBV30
CDR3 protein: CAWSTRAGGGETQYF

V gene: TRBV6-1
CDR3 protein: CASSAQGTETQYF

V gene: TRBV18
CDR3 protein: CASSPEGRNQPQHF

V gene: TRBV7-9
CDR3 protein: CASSRGQITEAFF

V gene: TRBV30
CDR3 protein: CAWDNETGNTIYF

V gene: TRBV19
CDR3 protein: CASSPGGEPYEQYF

V gene: TRBV5-4
CDR3 protein: CASSPGQDYYGYTF

V gene: TRBV19
CDR3 protein: CATRGQPSEKLFF

V gene: TRBV15
CDR3 protein: CATRLTGNTEAFF

V gene: TRBV7-2
CDR3 protein: CASSLVGASGTEQFF

V gene: TRBV9
CDR3 protein: CASSVTGDYGYTF

V gene: TRBV7-6
CDR3 protein: CASSQRTGQETQYF

V gene: TRBV2
CDR3 protein: CASSEDQGGKDTEAFF

V gene: TRBV4-1
CDR3 protein: CASSLPGHTGETQYF

V gene: TRBV7-8
CDR3 protein: CASSPSGVGTEAFF

V gene: TRBV6-5
CDR3 protein: CASRRQGENTEAFF

V gene: TRBV6-6
CDR3 protein: CASSHHRGSNQPQHF

V gene: TRBV11-1
CDR3 protein: CASSLAAYNEQFF